There are many counts of the clone carrying this TCR beta chain. This entry is derived from a study of spatial heterogeneity in lung cancer. The CDR3 covers 10 residues. The V end was cut by 9 bases, the J end by 9 bases, with 9 bases between. Germline CDR1 reads SNHLY; CDR2 reads FYNNEI. Time point here: sample taken at primary tumor resection. Whole RNA, which was extracted from tumor, nontumor lung tissue or frozen PBMC, was sequenced without any cell sorting. Individually, TCR cDNA molecules were each labelled with a unique molecular identifier. TCRdb reprocessed the 5' RACE reads via MiXCR and lists one record per CDR3 protein. The data hold 35,000 to 55,000 distinct CDR3 sequences, with over 6.5% observed a single time.

Source: PBMCs, taken at surgery. This receptor was taken from a female donor with early-stage non-small cell lung cancer. The chain combines TRBV2 with TRBJ2-1, with D perhaps TRBD1 (5 bases). The DNA for the CDR3 is TGTGCCAGAGGGGTGACTGAGCAGTTCTTC. This translates into CARGVTEQFF.